A single sample gave rise to the 12 T cell receptor beta chains below, sequenced in a study of shared T cell receptors in the human thymus. TCRdb keeps only in-frame clones here, not all; method: immunoSEQ multiplex PCR. The sample yields about 660,000 clones, about 87% seen once. Separately, the same data were catalogued under a study of human thymus T cells.

Sequenced material: thymocytes. The receptors come from a boy under two years old with a congenital heart defect.

The chain employs TRBV9 and TRBJ2-1, with D perhaps matching TRBD1 (5 bases). The CDR3 spans 16 residues. The germline V gene has CDR1 SGDLS and CDR2 YYNGEE. The V gene lost 0 bases and the J gene lost 4 bases, with 14 bases spanning the gap. In DNA form, the CDR3 reads TGTGCCAGCAGCGTAGCTTCGAATAGGGGTTACAATGAGCAGTTCTTC. Translating it yields CASSVASNRGYNEQFF. The variable domain in full, with the rest retrieved from reference TRBV9 and TRBJ2-1, is DSGVTQTPKHLITATGQRVTLRCSPRSGDLSVYWYQQSLDQGLQFLIQYYNGEERAKGNILERFSAQQFPDLHSELNLSSLELGDSALYFCASSVASNRGYNEQFFGPGTRLTVL.

V is TRBV4-1 and J is TRBJ1-4; D not resolved. V was clipped by 2 bases and J by 7 bases, with 11 bases between them. This CDR3 has 14 amino acids. Germline loops: CDR1 MGHRA, CDR2 YSYEKL. In DNA form, the CDR3 reads TGCGCCAGCAGCCAAAGAACGGGGTTTGAAAAACTGTTTTTT. It yields the protein CASSQRTGFEKLFF.

The chain couples TRBV5-1 to TRBJ2-2; a weak D match, TRBD1 (6 bases). V lost 4 bases, J lost 3 bases, and 25 bases lay in between. Germline loops: CDR1 SGHRS, CDR2 YFSETQ. The CDR3 spans 19 residues. This CDR3 is CASSPEGGLGPSDTGELFF. Written as DNA, the CDR3 is TGCGCCAGCAGCCCTGAAGGGGGATTAGGGCCCTCCGACACCGGGGAGCTGTTTTTT.

The rearrangement links TRBV27 to TRBJ1-6; 7 nucleotides match TRBD1. The length of the CDR3 is 18 residues. In germline, CDR1 is MNHEY, CDR2 SMNVEV (reference sequence). With 5 bases clipped from V and 4 bases from J, the junction kept 14 bases outside the gene matches. Written as DNA, the CDR3 is TGTGCCAGCAGTCCCGACAGGGCCGATTATGAATATAATTCACCCCTCCACTTT. It codes for CASSPDRADYEYNSPLHF.

J is TRBJ2-7 and V is TRBV28; D remains ambiguous. Trimming pared 6 bases from V and 3 bases from J, leaving 12 bases between. Germline-derived CDR1 and CDR2 are MDHEN and SYDVKM. The CDR3 has 13 residues. The CDR3 DNA sequence: TGTGCCAGCAGACTGGGCCCCTACTACGAGCAGTACTTC. Translation: CASRLGPYYEQYF. Looking up the rest from reference TRBV28 and TRBJ2-7 gives the full variable domain: DVKVTQSSRYLVKRTGEKVFLECVQDMDHENMFWYRQDPGLGLRLIYFSYDVKMKEKGDIPEGYSVSREKKERFSLILESASTNQTSMYLCASRLGPYYEQYFGPGTRLTVT.

This clone was detected only once. This rearrangement joins TRBV7-2 to TRBJ2-3, with D possibly matching TRBD2 (6 bases). Germline CDR1 SGHTA, CDR2 FQGNSA. The CDR3 is made up of 16 amino acids. V lost 1 base and J lost 2, with 13 bases in between. This CDR3 reads CASSLGLVSFTDTQYF. CDR3 nucleotide sequence: TGTGCCAGCAGCTTAGGACTAGTGAGCTTCACAGATACGCAGTATTTT.

The chain couples TRBV9 to TRBJ2-7; 10 bases align to TRBD1. In germline, CDR1 is SGDLS, CDR2 YYNGEE. The CDR3 runs 14 residues. V shed 3 bases, J shed 6 bases, and the junction held 6 bases outside the gene matches. The CDR3 DNA reads TGTGCCAGCAGCGAGGGACAGGGGACACGCGAGCAGTACTTC. Translating it yields CASSEGQGTREQYF.

V is TRBV10-2 and J is TRBJ2-7; 9 nucleotides line up with TRBD1. V was pared by 5 bases and J by 4 bases, with 9 bases of the junction left unmatched. Germline V lookup: CDR1 WSHSY, CDR2 SAAADI. The CDR3 length is 15 residues. CDR3 bases: TGCGCCAGCAGTTCCGGGACAGGGTTAACTTACGAGCAGTACTTC. Encoded protein: CASSSGTGLTYEQYF.

The genes are TRBV14 and TRBJ1-1; no firm D call. The V end was cut by 2 bases, the J end by 1 base, with 11 bases between. There are 15 residues in the CDR3. CDR1 is SGHDN and CDR2 is FVKESK in the germline V gene. Here the CDR3 reads CASSQFGRENTEAFF. Here the CDR3 DNA reads TGTGCCAGCAGCCAATTTGGACGGGAGAACACTGAAGCTTTCTTT.

The J gene is TRBJ1-2, the V gene TRBV27, with D unresolved. V shed 2 bases and J shed 4 bases, with 11 bases lying between them. The CDR3 contains 14 residues. Germline CDR1 is MNHEY and CDR2 is SMNVEV (reference sequence). The CDR3 protein is CASSLNGPIYGYTF. Here the CDR3 DNA reads TGTGCCAGCAGTTTAAATGGGCCCATCTATGGCTACACCTTC.

V is TRBV29-1 and J is TRBJ2-7; weak D call: TRBD2 (6 bases). The CDR3 has 11 amino acids. From germline, CDR1 is SQVTM and CDR2 ANQGSEA. V lost 0 bases and J 10 bases, leaving 10 bases between the germline ends. CDR3 sequence reads: CSVEDTGVQYF. Here the CDR3 DNA reads TGCAGCGTTGAAGATACGGGGGTACAGTACTTC.

The rearrangement joins TRBV7-2 to TRBJ1-1; D gene uncertain. Looked up from germline, CDR1 is SGHTA and CDR2 is FQGNSA. Between the trimmed V and J ends, which lost 4 bases and 0 bases, there was a span of 12 bases. The CDR3 extends over 15 amino acids. In DNA form, the CDR3 reads TGTGCCAGCAGCTGGGAGGCGGACTTGAACACTGAAGCTTTCTTT. Residues: CASSWEADLNTEAFF.